Below, 26 T cell receptor beta chains from the same sample are listed, as sequenced in a study of cytomegalovirus exposure and HLA in healthy donors. Here immunoSEQ multiplex PCR was the method, and the copy in TCRdb shows in-frame clones only, minus some. The profile shows some 210,000 clones, 83% of them singletons. Sequenced material: PBMCs. The receptor set was obtained from a woman between 18 and 29 years old in good health and CMV-seronegative.

The rearrangement joins TRBV5-1 to TRBJ1-4, with a weak D call TRBD1 (5 bases). The CDR3 sequence is 15 residues long. Germline CDR1 reads SGHRS; CDR2 reads YFSETQ. The V gene lost 4 bases and the J gene lost 7 bases, with 17 bases spanning the gap. The CDR3 sequence: CASSPAGGTGEKLFF. The CDR3 DNA sequence: TGCGCCAGCAGCCCCGCTGGCGGGACGGGTGAAAAACTGTTTTTT.

This clone was found a few times. In DNA, the CDR3 is TGCGCCAGCAGCCCAGAAGGCAATCAGCCCCAGCATTTT. Translating it yields CASSPEGNQPQHF. The rearrangement links TRBV4-1 to TRBJ1-5; D not resolved. Germline lookup yields CDR1 MGHRA and CDR2 YSYEKL. With 4 bases removed from V and 2 bases from J, the gap between germline ends came to 6 bases. The CDR3 has 13 amino acids.

The chain joins TRBV7-9 to TRBJ2-7; D tentatively reads TRBD1 or TRBD2 (5 bases each). The V end was cut by 5 bases, the J end by 2 bases, with 16 bases between. This CDR3 region has 15 residues. The germline gives CDR1 SEHNR, CDR2 FQNEAQ (reference sequence). Here the CDR3 reads CASSITGRVTYEQYF. CDR3 nucleotide sequence: TGTGCCAGCAGCATCACGGGACGGGTAACCTACGAGCAGTACTTC.

The genes are TRBV19 and TRBJ1-5; TRBD1 might be the D (5 bases). This CDR3 has 15 amino acids. V was shortened by 4 bases and J by 4 bases, with 14 bases between the two germline ends. Germline V lookup: CDR1 LNHDA, CDR2 SQIVND (reference sequence). The CDR3 coding sequence is TGTGCCAGTAGTACCCACAGTGGGGCAAATCAGCCCCAGCATTTT. This gives the protein CASSTHSGANQPQHF.

Concerning this clone: The germline gene is not matched at one end of the junction; a read error may be the cause. The CDR3 spells CASSDDTGRRHF. CDR3 nucleotides: TGCGCCAGCAGTGATGATACAGGGAGAAGGCACTTC. The rearrangement uses TRBV10-1 and TRBJ2-7; tentative D call: TRBD1 (6 bases). CDR3 length: 12 amino acids. CDR1 and CDR2 (germline): WNHNN, SYGVQD (reference sequence).

V and J are TRBV7-8 and TRBJ2-7; D remains ambiguous. CDR3 length equals 15 residues. Germline V gives CDR1 SGHVS, CDR2 FQNEAQ. V lost 5 bases and J lost 3, with 17 bases in between. CDR3 protein: CASSDLGQALYEQYF. CDR3 in DNA: TGTGCCAGCAGCGATTTAGGGCAGGCCCTCTACGAGCAGTACTTC.

The chain couples TRBV27 to TRBJ1-1, with D tentatively TRBD1 (5 bases). The CDR3 spans 13 residues. V was trimmed by 5 bases and J by 5 bases, leaving 12 bases between them. CDR1 and CDR2 from the germline V gene are MNHEY and SMNVEV (reference sequence). CDR3 sequence (DNA): TGTGCCAGCAGTGGGGCCGGGAGGACTGAAGCTTTCTTT. This sequence encodes CASSGAGRTEAFF.

In the case of this clone: Within the sample, other DNA sequences also encode this same CDR3. The rearrangement uses TRBV5-1 and TRBJ2-2; possible D gene TRBD1, 6 bases. Trimming removed 0 bases at V and 6 bases at J, with 9 bases between. This CDR3 is built from 14 residues. The germline V gene encodes CDR1 SGHRS and CDR2 YFSETQ. The CDR3 is CASSLDGGPGELFF. CDR3 nucleotide sequence: TGCGCCAGCAGCTTGGATGGGGGCCCCGGGGAGCTGTTTTTT.

The chain couples TRBV30 to TRBJ1-1; D uncertain. CDR1 and CDR2 from the germline V gene are GTSNPN and SVGIG (reference sequence). The CDR3 extends over 13 amino acids. Trimming took 0 bases from V and 4 from J, leaving 9 bases between them. CDR3: CAWSVQPRTEAFF. The DNA of the CDR3 is TGTGCCTGGAGTGTACAGCCTCGCACTGAAGCTTTCTTT.

The CDR3 DNA reads TGCGCCAGCAGCGCCGACAGGGGGTACAACTATGGCTACACCTTC. It codes for CASSADRGYNYGYTF. The V call is TRBV5-1, the J call TRBJ1-2; 9 bases align to TRBD1. The CDR3 length is 15 residues. Looked up from germline, CDR1 is SGHRS and CDR2 is YFSETQ. After removal of 4 bases from V and 2 bases from J, the junction contained 6 bases not matched to a gene.

The rearrangement joins TRBV19 to TRBJ2-1; D is unresolved. There are 14 residues in the CDR3. Germline lookup yields CDR1 LNHDA and CDR2 SQIVND (reference sequence). V was pared by 4 bases and J by 0 bases, with 7 bases between. Here the CDR3 reads CASSRSSSYNEQFF. CDR3 sequence (DNA): TGTGCCAGTAGTAGGTCGAGCTCCTACAATGAGCAGTTCTTC. Full variable domain (remainder filled in from reference TRBV19 and TRBJ2-1): DGGITQSPKYLFRKEGQNVTLSCEQNLNHDAMYWYRQDPGQGLRLIYYSQIVNDFQKGDIAEGYSVSREKKESFPLTVTSAQKNPTAFYLCASSRSSSYNEQFFGPGTRLTVL.

This clone was seen more than once but under ten times. The chain has TRBV7-2 and TRBJ2-7, with TRBD2 matching over 11 bases. This CDR3 has 15 residues. CDR1 is SGHTA and CDR2 is FQGNSA in the germline V gene. The trim removed 4 bases at V and 3 bases at J, leaving 5 bases unmatched. The CDR3 coding sequence is TGTGCCAGCAGCTACGGGACTAGCGGACACTACGAGCAGTACTTC. It encodes CASSYGTSGHYEQYF.

The chain joins TRBV7-8 to TRBJ1-1, with D tentatively TRBD1 (5 bases). V was pared by 0 bases and J by 4 bases, with 6 bases between. This CDR3 has 13 amino acids. Germline loops: CDR1 SGHVS, CDR2 FQNEAQ. CDR3 sequence: CASSLAGTTEAFF. DNA for the CDR3: TGTGCCAGCAGCTTAGCAGGGACCACTGAAGCTTTCTTT. Filled out from reference TRBV7-8 and TRBJ1-1, the complete variable domain reads GAGVSQSPRYKVAKRGQDVALRCDPISGHVSLFWYQQALGQGPEFLTYFQNEAQLDKSGLPSDRFFAERPEGSVSTLKIQRTQQEDSAVYLCASSLAGTTEAFFGQGTRLTVV.

This clone was picked up one time. This sequence joins TRBV27 and TRBJ2-7, with a possible D match to TRBD1 (6 bases). Germline CDR1 and CDR2: MNHEY and SMNVEV (reference sequence). There are 17 residues in the CDR3. The V and J ends lost 0 bases and 4 bases respectively, with 19 bases between them. CDR3 protein: CASSLSVGAEGTYEQYF. In DNA form, the CDR3 reads TGTGCCAGCAGTTTATCTGTTGGGGCAGAAGGGACATACGAGCAGTACTTC.

V and J are TRBV30 and TRBJ1-1; tentatively, D is TRBD1 (5 bases). Trimming removed 0 bases from V and 1 base from J, with 6 bases in between. Germline CDR1 and CDR2: GTSNPN and SVGIG (reference sequence). The CDR3 is 13 residues long. CDR3 sequence (DNA): TGTGCCTGGAGTGTGGGACGGAACACTGAAGCTTTCTTT. Its protein product is CAWSVGRNTEAFF.

The genes are TRBV29-1 and TRBJ2-7; TRBD2 agrees at 7 bases. With 6 bases clipped from V and 0 bases from J, the junction kept 14 bases outside the gene matches. The CDR3 covers 16 residues. Germline CDR1 SQVTM, CDR2 ANQGSEA. CDR3 amino acids: CSVMGGGGLSSYEQYF. The CDR3 DNA sequence: TGCAGCGTGATGGGCGGTGGGGGACTAAGCTCCTACGAGCAGTACTTC.

The rearrangement links TRBV19 to TRBJ1-2; maybe TRBD1 (6 bases). V lost 6 bases to trimming and J lost 8 bases, with 16 bases between them. This CDR3 has 13 residues. The germline V gene has CDR1 LNHDA and CDR2 SQIVND (reference sequence). The CDR3 DNA is TGTGCCAGTAGATGGGGGCGTTCAGGGGGCTACACCTTC. Its translation is CASRWGRSGGYTF. The full variable domain, with the rest looked up from reference TRBV19 and TRBJ1-2, is DGGITQSPKYLFRKEGQNVTLSCEQNLNHDAMYWYRQDPGQGLRLIYYSQIVNDFQKGDIAEGYSVSREKKESFPLTVTSAQKNPTAFYLCASRWGRSGGYTFGSGTRLTVV.

This clone was seen many times. Other DNA sequences within the sample encode an identical CDR3. CDR3 sequence reads: CASSPSGATDTQYF. CDR3 bases: TGTGCCAGCAGTCCCTCCGGGGCCACAGATACGCAGTATTTT. V is TRBV6-1 and J is TRBJ2-3; D may match TRBD1 or TRBD2 (5 bases each). The CDR3 totals 14 residues. V was pared by 5 bases and J by 2 bases, with 11 bases between. Germline V CDR1 and CDR2: MNHNS, SASEGT.

The chain is built from TRBV5-8 and TRBJ2-7, with D possibly matching TRBD1 (7 bases). V was cut by 4 bases and J by 6 bases, with 20 bases left in between. From germline, CDR1 is SGHTS and CDR2 YDEGEE. CDR3 length: 15 amino acids. CDR3 amino acids: CASSALPAGGFEQYF. CDR3 sequence (DNA): TGTGCCAGCAGCGCCCTCCCCGCAGGGGGGTTCGAGCAGTACTTC.

This clone has only a few counts. This chain joins TRBV19 and TRBJ1-1, with 7 nucleotides matching TRBD1. Germline CDR1 and CDR2: LNHDA and SQIVND (reference sequence). The CDR3 spans 15 residues. The V and J ends lost 7 bases and 1 base, in that order; junction bases with no gene match: 9. The CDR3 sequence: CASTLGTDTNTEAFF. CDR3 in DNA: TGTGCCAGTACCCTCGGGACAGACACGAACACTGAAGCTTTCTTT.

The sample holds one count of this clone. This chain joins TRBV5-8 and TRBJ2-7; a weak D match, TRBD2 (6 bases). CDR3 size: 15 residues. V was trimmed by 0 bases and J by 9 bases, leaving 19 bases between them. The germline V gene encodes CDR1 SGHTS and CDR2 YDEGEE. CDR3 sequence (DNA): TGTGCCAGCAGCTTGGAGGGCGGGGCCCCCGTAGGGCAGTACTTC. Its translation is CASSLEGGAPVGQYF.

The gene calls are TRBV27 and TRBJ2-5, with 7 bases that match TRBD1. The CDR3 loop spans 14 amino acids. V shed 4 bases and J 3 bases; nucleotides not matched to a gene: 5. CDR1 and CDR2 (germline): MNHEY, SMNVEV (reference sequence). The CDR3 region has the DNA TGTGCCAGCAGTTCGGCCGGGACAGAAGAGACCCAGTACTTC. Amino acids: CASSSAGTEETQYF.

This clone was observed a handful of times. V and J are TRBV19 and TRBJ1-2; TRBD1 is a possible D gene (5 bases). There are 14 residues in the CDR3. Trimming removed 7 bases from V and 5 bases from J, with 17 bases in between. The germline V gene has CDR1 LNHDA and CDR2 SQIVND (reference sequence). CDR3 residues: CASTPPAGRYGYTF. In nucleotides, the CDR3 is TGTGCCAGTACCCCGCCTGCAGGGAGGTATGGCTACACCTTC.

J is TRBJ1-5 and V is TRBV10-3; weak D call: TRBD1 (6 bases). CDR3 length: 13 amino acids. The germline V and J ends were trimmed by 8 bases and 4 bases, with 12 bases remaining between them. CDR1 ENHRY and CDR2 SYGVKD come from the germline V gene. CDR3 residues: CAIGQQINQPQHF. DNA of the CDR3: TGTGCCATCGGACAGCAAATTAATCAGCCCCAGCATTTT.

This chain links TRBV19 with TRBJ2-3; D is tentatively TRBD1 or TRBD2 (6 bases each). V gave up 4 bases and J gave up 1 base, with 21 bases separating them. This CDR3 has 18 residues. From germline, CDR1 is LNHDA and CDR2 SQIVND (reference sequence). CDR3 region: CASSTNPGQRAGTDTQYF. The CDR3 coding sequence is TGTGCCAGTAGTACGAACCCAGGACAGCGGGCGGGCACAGATACGCAGTATTTT.

The chain employs TRBV19 and TRBJ1-4; weak D call: TRBD1 (5 bases). CDR1 and CDR2 (germline): LNHDA, SQIVND (reference sequence). This CDR3 comprises 17 residues. Trimming cost V 5 bases and J 2 bases, with 18 bases left between them. In nucleotides, the CDR3 is TGTGCCAGTAGTTCGGGGGAGAGGGGAGCGACTAATGAAAAACTGTTTTTT. Protein product: CASSSGERGATNEKLFF.